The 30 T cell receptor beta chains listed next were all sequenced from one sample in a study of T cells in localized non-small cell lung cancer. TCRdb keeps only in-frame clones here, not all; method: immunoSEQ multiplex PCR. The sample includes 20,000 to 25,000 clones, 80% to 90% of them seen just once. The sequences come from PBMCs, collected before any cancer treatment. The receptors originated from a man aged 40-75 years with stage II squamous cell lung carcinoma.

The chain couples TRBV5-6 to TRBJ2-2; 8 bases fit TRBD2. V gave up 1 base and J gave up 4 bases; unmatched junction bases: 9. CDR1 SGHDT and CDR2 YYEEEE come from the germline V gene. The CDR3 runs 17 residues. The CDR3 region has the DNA TGTGCCAGCAGCTTGTACGGTCTAGCGGGCACCACCGGGGAGCTGTTTTTT. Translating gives CASSLYGLAGTTGELFF.

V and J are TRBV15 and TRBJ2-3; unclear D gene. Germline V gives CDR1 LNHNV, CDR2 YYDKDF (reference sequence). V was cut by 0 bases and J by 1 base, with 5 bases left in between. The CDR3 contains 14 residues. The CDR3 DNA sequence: TGTGCCACCAGCAGAGATTGGGGCACAGATACGCAGTATTTT. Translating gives CATSRDWGTDTQYF.

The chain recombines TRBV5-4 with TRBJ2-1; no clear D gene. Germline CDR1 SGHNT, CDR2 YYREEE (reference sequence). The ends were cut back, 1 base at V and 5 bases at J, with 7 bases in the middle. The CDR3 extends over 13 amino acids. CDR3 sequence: CASSLRANNEQFF. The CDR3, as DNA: TGTGCCAGCAGCTTGAGAGCGAACAATGAGCAGTTCTTC.

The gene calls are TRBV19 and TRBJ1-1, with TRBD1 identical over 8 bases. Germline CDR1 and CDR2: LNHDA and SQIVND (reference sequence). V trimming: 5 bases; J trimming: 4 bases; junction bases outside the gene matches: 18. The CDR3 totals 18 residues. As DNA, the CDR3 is TGTGCCAGTAGTCTCCGAGACAGGGGAATTGGATTGGGCACTGAAGCTTTCTTT. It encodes CASSLRDRGIGLGTEAFF.

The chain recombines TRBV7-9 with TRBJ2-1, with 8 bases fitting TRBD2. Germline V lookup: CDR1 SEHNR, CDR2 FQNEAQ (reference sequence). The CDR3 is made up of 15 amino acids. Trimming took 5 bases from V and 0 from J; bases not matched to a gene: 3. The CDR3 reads CASSPGLVSYNEQFF. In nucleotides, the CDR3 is TGTGCCAGCAGCCCGGGACTAGTCTCCTACAATGAGCAGTTCTTC.

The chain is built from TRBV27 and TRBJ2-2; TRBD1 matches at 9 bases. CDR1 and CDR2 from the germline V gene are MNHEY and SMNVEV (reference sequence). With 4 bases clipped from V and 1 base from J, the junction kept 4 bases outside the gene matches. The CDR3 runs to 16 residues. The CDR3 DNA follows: TGTGCCAGCAGTTCCCCGGGACAGGGGAACACCGGGGAGCTGTTTTTT. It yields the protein CASSSPGQGNTGELFF.

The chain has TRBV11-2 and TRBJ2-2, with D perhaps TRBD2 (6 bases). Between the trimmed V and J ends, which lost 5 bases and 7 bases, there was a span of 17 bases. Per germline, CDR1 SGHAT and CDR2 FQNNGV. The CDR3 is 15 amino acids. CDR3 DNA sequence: TGTGCCAGCAGCCTAGTCGGGAGCGCGATCGGGGAGCTGTTTTTT. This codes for CASSLVGSAIGELFF.

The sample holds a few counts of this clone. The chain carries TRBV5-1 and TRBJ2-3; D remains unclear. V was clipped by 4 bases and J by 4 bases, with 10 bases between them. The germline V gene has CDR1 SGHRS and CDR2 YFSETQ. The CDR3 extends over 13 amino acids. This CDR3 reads CASSLSAPDTQYF. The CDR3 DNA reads TGCGCCAGCAGCCTGAGCGCGCCAGATACGCAGTATTTT.

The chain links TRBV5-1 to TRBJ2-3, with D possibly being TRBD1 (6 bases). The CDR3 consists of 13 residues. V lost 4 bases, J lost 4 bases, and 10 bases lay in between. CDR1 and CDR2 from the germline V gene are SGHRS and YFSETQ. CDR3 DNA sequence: TGCGCCAGCAGCACCGGACAGTCAGATACGCAGTATTTT. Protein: CASSTGQSDTQYF.

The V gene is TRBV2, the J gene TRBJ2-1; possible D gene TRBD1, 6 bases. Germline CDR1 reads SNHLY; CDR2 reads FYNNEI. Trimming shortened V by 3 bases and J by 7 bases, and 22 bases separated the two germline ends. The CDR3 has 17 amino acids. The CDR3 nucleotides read TGTGCCAGCAGTGACATATTTAGGGGGATTGGGATGAATGAGCAGTTCTTC. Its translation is CASSDIFRGIGMNEQFF.

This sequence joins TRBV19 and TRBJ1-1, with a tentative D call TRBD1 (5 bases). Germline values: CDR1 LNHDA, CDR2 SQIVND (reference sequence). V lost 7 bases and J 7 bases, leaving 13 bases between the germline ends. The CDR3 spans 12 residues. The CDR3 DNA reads TGTGCCAGTAATCGGGGGTTCGGTGAAGCTTTCTTT. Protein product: CASNRGFGEAFF.

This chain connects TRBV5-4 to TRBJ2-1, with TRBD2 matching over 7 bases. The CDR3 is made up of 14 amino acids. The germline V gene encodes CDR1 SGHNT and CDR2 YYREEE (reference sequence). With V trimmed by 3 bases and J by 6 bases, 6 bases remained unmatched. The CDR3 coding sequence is TGTGCCAGCAGCTACAGCGGGACGCGCAATGAGCAGTTCTTC. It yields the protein CASSYSGTRNEQFF.

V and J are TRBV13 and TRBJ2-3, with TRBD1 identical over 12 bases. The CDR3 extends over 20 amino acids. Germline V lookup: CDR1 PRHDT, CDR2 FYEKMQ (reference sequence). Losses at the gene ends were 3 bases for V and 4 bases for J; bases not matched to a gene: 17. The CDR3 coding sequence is TGTGCCAGCAGCTTTTACCGCCGGGACAGGGGGCGAGGTGTTCCAGATACGCAGTATTTT. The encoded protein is CASSFYRRDRGRGVPDTQYF.

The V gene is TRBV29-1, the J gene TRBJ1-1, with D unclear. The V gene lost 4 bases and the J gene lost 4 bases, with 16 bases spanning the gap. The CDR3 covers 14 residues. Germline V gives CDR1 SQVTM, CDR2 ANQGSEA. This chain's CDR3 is CSVVTNPTITEAFF. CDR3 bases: TGCAGCGTTGTGACAAACCCCACTATCACTGAAGCTTTCTTT.

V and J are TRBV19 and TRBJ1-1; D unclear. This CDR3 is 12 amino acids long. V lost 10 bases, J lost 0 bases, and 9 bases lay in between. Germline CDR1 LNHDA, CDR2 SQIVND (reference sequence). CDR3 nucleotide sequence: TGTGCCACAACGACCATGAACACTGAAGCTTTCTTT. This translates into CATTTMNTEAFF.

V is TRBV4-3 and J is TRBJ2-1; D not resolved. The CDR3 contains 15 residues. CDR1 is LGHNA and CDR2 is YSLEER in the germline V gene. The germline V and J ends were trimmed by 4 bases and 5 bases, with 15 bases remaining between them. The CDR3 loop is CASSPLGYSNNEQFF. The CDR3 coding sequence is TGCGCCAGCAGCCCCCTGGGGTACTCTAACAATGAGCAGTTCTTC.

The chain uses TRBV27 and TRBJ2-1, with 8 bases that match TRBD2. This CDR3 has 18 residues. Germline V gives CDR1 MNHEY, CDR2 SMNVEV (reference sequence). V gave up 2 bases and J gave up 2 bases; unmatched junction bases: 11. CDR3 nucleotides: TGTGCCAGCAGTTTACTTCCTGGGGTAGCGGGACCCTACAATGAGCAGTTCTTC. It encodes CASSLLPGVAGPYNEQFF.

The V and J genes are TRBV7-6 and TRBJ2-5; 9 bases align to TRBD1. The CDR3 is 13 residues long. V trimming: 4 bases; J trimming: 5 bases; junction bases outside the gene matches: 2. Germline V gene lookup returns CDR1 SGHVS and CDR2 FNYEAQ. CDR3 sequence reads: CASSWTGEETQYF. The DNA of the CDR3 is TGTGCCAGCAGCTGGACAGGGGAGGAGACCCAGTACTTC.

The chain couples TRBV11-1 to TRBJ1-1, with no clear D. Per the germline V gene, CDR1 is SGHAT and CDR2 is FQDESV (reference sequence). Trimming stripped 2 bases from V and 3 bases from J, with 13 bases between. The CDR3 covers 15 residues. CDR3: CASSLPRHPDTEAFF. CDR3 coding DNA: TGTGCCAGCAGCTTACCTCGACATCCAGACACTGAAGCTTTCTTT.

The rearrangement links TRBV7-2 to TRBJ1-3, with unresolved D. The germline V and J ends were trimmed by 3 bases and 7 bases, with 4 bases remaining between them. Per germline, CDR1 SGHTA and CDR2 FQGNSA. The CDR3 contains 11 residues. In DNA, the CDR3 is TGTGCCAGCAGCTTCAAGAACACCATATATTTT. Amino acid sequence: CASSFKNTIYF. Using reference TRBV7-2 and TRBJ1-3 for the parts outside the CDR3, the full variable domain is GAGVSQSPSNKVTEKGKDVELRCDPISGHTALYWYRQSLGQGLEFLIYFQGNSAPDKSGLPSDRFSAERTGGSVSTLTIQRTQQEDSAVYLCASSFKNTIYFGEGSWLTVV.

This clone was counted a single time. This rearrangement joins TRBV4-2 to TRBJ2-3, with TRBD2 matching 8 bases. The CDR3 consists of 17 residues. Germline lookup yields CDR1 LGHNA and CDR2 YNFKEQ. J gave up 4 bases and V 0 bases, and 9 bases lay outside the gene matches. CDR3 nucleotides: TGTGCCAGCAGCCAAGATGACGGGAGGGAGGGCGCAGATACGCAGTATTTT. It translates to CASSQDDGREGADTQYF.

The CDR3 nucleotides are TGCGCCAGCAGCCAGGATAGACAGGGGGCGCAAACCGGGGAGCTGTTTTTT. Translating it yields CASSQDRQGAQTGELFF. The rearrangement links TRBV4-1 to TRBJ2-2, with TRBD1 matching 10 bases. V shed 3 bases, J shed 5 bases, and the junction held 9 bases outside the gene matches. This CDR3 is 17 amino acids long. Germline assignment: CDR1 MGHRA and CDR2 YSYEKL.

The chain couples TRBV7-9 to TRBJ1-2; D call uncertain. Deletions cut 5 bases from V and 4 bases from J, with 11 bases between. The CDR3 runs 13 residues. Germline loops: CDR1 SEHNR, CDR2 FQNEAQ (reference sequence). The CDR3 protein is CASSATVPYGYTF. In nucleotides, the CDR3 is TGTGCCAGCAGCGCCACAGTGCCCTATGGCTACACCTTC.

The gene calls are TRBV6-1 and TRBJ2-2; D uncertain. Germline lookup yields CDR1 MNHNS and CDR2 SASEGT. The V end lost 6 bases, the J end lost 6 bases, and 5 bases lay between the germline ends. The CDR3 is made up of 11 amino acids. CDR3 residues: CASRLAGELFF. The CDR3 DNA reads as TGTGCCAGCAGGCTAGCCGGGGAGCTGTTTTTT.

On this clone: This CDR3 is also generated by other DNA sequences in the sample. The CDR3 sequence: CASTNPRGIGGYTF. The CDR3 region has the DNA TGTGCCAGCACCAACCCCAGGGGGATTGGCGGCTACACCTTC. The J gene is TRBJ1-2, the V gene TRBV27; TRBD1 agrees at 7 bases. J lost 8 bases, V lost 7 bases, and 13 bases had no gene match. There are 14 residues in the CDR3. Germline CDR1 MNHEY, CDR2 SMNVEV (reference sequence).

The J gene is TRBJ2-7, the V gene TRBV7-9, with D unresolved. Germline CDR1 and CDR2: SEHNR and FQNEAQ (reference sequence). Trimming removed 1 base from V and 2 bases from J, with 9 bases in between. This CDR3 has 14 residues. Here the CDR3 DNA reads TGTGCCAGCAGCTTAGGGCCGAACCCCTACGAGCAGTACTTC. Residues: CASSLGPNPYEQYF.

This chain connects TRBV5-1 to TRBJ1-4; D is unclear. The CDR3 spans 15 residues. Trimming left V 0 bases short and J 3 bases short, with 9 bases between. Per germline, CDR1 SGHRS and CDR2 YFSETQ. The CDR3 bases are TGCGCCAGCAGCTTGGAAGGCTTTCCTAATGAAAAACTGTTTTTT. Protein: CASSLEGFPNEKLFF.

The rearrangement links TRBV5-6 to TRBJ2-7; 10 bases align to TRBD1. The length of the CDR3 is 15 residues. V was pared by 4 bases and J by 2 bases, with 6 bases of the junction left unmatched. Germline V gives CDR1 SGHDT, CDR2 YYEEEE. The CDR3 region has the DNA TGTGCCAGCAGCGGGATGACAGGGGGCGCCTACGAGCAGTACTTC. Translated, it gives CASSGMTGGAYEQYF.

CDR3 protein: CAISEPLAGTYEQYF. Here the CDR3 DNA reads TGTGCCATCAGTGAACCACTAGCGGGAACCTACGAGCAGTACTTC. The rearrangement joins TRBV10-3 to TRBJ2-7; 10 bases align to TRBD2. The CDR3 totals 15 residues. V dropped 3 bases and J dropped 2; count of bases not matched to a gene: 4. The germline V gene has CDR1 ENHRY and CDR2 SYGVKD.

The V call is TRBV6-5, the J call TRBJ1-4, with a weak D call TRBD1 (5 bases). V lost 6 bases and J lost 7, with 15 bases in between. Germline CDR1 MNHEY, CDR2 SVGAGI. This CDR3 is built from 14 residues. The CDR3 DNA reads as TGTGCCAGCAGGGTAGACGGGAGGGGTGAAAAACTGTTTTTT. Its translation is CASRVDGRGEKLFF.